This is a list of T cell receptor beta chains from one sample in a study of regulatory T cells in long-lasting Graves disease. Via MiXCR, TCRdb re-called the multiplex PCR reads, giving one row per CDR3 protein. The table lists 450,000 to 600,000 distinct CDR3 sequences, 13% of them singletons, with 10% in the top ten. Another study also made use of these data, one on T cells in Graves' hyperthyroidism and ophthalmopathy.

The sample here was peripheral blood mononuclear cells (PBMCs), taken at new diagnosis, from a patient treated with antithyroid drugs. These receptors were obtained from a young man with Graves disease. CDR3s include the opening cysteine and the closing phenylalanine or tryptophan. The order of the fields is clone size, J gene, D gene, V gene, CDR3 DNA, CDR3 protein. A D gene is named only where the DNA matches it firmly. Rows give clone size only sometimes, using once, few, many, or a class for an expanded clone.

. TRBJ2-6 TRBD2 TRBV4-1 TGCGCCAGCAGCCAAGATCCGGGGGGGCATGGGGCCAACGTCCTGACTTTC CASSQDPGGHGANVLTF
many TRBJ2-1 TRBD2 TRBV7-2 TGTGCCAGCAGCTTACGGACTAGCGGCTCCAATGAGCAGTTCTTC CASSLRTSGSNEQFF
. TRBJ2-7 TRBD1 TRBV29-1 TGCAGCATAGGACAGGGCTACGAGCAGTACTTC CSIGQGYEQYF
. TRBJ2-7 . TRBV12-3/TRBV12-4 TGTGCCAGCAGTTTAAGGGGCAGGTTGGAGCAGTACTTC CASSLRGRLEQYF
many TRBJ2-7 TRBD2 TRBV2 TGTGCCAGCAACGCCCTAGCGGGAGAGATCTGGGAGCAGTACTTC CASNALAGEIWEQYF
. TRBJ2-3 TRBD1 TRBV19 TGTGCCAGTAGTGATCCAGGGGGCAAGGCCACAGATACGCAGTATTTT CASSDPGGKATDTQYF
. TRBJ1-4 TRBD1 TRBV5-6 TGTGCCAGCAGCTCGGGACAGGGCGGACTGTTTTTT CASSSGQGGLFF
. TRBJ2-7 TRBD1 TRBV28 TGTGCCAGCAGCCGTAAACCGGGACAGGGACACGAGCAGTACTTC CASSRKPGQGHEQYF
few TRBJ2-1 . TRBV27 TGTGCCAGCAGTCAGACCCCAGTCCCATACAATGAGCAGTTCTTC CASSQTPVPYNEQFF
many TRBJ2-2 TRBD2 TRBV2 TGTGCCAGCAGTGATTGGTTAGCGGGAAACACCGGGGAGCTGTTTTTT CASSDWLAGNTGELFF
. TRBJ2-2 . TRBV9 TGTGCCAGCGCGCCGTTTATGGCCGGGGAGCTGTTTTTT CASAPFMAGELFF
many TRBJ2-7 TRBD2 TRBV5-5 TGTGCCAGCAGCTTGGACCCACTAGCGGGAGTGAGTGAGCAGTACTTC CASSLDPLAGVSEQYF
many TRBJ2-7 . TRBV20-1 TGCAGTGCTAGTCGGCGGGACTACGAGCAGTACTTC CSASRRDYEQYF
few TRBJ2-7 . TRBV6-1 TGTGCCAGCAGTGAAGGGGCGGGGAGCTCCTACGAGCAGTACTTC CASSEGAGSSYEQYF
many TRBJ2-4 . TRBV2 TGTGCCAGCAGTGAATTGCGGGAAAACATTCAGTACTTC CASSELRENIQYF
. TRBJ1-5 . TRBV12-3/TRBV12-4 TGTGCCAGCAGTTTTAGGGCAGGGGTAAGCAATCAGCCCCAGCATTTT CASSFRAGVSNQPQHF
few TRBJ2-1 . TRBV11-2 TGTGCCAGCAGCTTATCCGTCAGCGAGAGTTCGTCCTACAATGAGCAGTTCTTC CASSLSVSESSSYNEQFF
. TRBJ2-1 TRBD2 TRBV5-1 TGCGCCAGCAGTCCCCGACTAGCGGAGCAGGGTGAGCAGTTCTTC CASSPRLAEQGEQFF
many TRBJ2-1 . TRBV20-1 TGCAGTGCTATGAGGGATGAGCAGTTCTTC CSAMRDEQFF
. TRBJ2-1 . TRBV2 TGTGCCAGCAGGGAGGGTAGCAGTGAGCAGTTCTTC CASREGSSEQFF
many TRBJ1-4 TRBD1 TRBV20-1 TGCAGTGCGCCGTCGACAGGGGCGGGGGAAAAACTGTTTTTT CSAPSTGAGEKLFF
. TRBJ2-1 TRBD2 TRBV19 TGTGCCAGTAGGCCCGAAGGCGGGAGTAGGGATGAGCAGTTCTTC CASRPEGGSRDEQFF
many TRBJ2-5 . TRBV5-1 TGCGCCAGTGCCGCGGTGGGGCAAGAGACCCAGTACTTC CASAAVGQETQYF
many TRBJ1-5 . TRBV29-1 TGCAGCGTTAGGAATCAGCCCCAGCATTTT CSVRNQPQHF
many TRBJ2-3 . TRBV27 TGTGCCAGCAGTCCTTCCGATTTGGGTTTTGTGACAGATACGCAGTATTTT CASSPSDLGFVTDTQYF
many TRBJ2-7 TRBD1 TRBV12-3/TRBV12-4 TGTGCCAGCAGCTTACTTCCGGACAGGGACTACGAGCAGTACTTC CASSLLPDRDYEQYF
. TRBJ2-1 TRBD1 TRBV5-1 TGCGCCAGCAGCTTGACAGGGGGCGCGAATGAGCAGTTCTTC CASSLTGGANEQFF
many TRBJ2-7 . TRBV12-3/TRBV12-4 TGTGCCAGCAGCCCAAATATAGTCGATCGGCATTTC CASSPNIVDRHF
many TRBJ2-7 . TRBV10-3 TGTGCCATCAGTGAACTCGAGGGGACCGAGACCTACGAGCAGTACTTC CAISELEGTETYEQYF
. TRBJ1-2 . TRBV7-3 TGTGCCAGCAGCTTTCAAGAGGGGACCCATGGCTACACCTTC CASSFQEGTHGYTF
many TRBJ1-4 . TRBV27 TGTGCCAGCAGTTTAATTGGGGGTTGGGAAAAACTGTTTTTT CASSLIGGWEKLFF
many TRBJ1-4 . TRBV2 TGTGCCAGCTGTGGCAGGGCCAATGAAAAACTGTTTTTT CASCGRANEKLFF
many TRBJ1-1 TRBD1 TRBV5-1 TGCGCCACCAGGACAGGCTGGGAAACTGAAGCTTTCTTT CATRTGWETEAFF
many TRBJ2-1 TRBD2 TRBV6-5 TGTGCCAGCAGTTTCCAACTAGCGGGAGGGCCAGGCAATGAGCAGTTCTTC CASSFQLAGGPGNEQFF
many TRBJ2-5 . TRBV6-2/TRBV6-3 TGTGCCAGCAGTTACTCAGTCGGCAGCCCGAAAGAGACCCAGTACTTC CASSYSVGSPKETQYF
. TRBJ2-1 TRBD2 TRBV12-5 TGTGTTAGTGGTTTGGTACCTAGCGGGAGCTCCTACAATGAGCAGTTCTTC CVSGLVPSGSSYNEQFF
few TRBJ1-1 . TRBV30 TGTGCCTGGAAAGAGAGTAATAGCCTCCGGGGGGGGACTGAAGCTTTCTTT CAWKESNSLRGGTEAFF
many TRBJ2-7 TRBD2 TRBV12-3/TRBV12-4 TGTGCCAGCAGTTTACTGTCAAGCGGGAGGGCCGGGGAGCAGTACTTC CASSLLSSGRAGEQYF